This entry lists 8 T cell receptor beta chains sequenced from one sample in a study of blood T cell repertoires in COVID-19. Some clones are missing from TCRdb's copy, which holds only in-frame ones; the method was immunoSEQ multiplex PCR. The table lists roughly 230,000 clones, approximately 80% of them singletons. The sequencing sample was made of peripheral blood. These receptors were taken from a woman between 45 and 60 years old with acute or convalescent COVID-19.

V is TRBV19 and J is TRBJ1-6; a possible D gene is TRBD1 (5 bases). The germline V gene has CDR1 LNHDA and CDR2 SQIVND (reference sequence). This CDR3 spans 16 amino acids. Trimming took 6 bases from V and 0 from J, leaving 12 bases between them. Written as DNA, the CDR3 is TGTGCCAGTAGCACGACAGCACTCTCCTATAATTCACCCCTCCACTTT. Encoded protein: CASSTTALSYNSPLHF.

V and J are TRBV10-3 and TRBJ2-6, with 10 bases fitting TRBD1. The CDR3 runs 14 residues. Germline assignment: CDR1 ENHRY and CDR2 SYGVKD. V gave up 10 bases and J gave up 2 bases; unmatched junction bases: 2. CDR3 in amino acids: CATGQGAGANVLTF. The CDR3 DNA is TGTGCCACCGGACAGGGGGCTGGGGCCAACGTCCTGACTTTC.

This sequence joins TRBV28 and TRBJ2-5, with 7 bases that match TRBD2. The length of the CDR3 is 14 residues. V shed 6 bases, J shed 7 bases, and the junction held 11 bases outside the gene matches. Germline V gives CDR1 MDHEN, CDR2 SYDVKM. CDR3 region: CASSSRLAPRTQYF. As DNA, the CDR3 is TGTGCCAGCAGCTCCAGACTAGCCCCACGGACCCAGTACTTC.

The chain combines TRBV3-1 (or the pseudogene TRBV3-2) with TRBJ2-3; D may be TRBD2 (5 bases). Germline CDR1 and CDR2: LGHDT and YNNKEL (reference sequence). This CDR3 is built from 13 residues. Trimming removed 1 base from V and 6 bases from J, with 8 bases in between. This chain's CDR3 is CASSQGTEDTQYF. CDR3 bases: TGTGCCAGCAGCCAAGGGACTGAGGATACGCAGTATTTT.

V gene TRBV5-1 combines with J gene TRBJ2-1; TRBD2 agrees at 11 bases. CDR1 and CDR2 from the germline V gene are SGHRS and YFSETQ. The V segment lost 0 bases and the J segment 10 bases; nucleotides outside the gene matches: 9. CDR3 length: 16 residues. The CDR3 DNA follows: TGCGCCAGCAGCTTGGTTAAGGCTAGCGGGGGGACGGAGCAGTTCTTC. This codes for CASSLVKASGGTEQFF.

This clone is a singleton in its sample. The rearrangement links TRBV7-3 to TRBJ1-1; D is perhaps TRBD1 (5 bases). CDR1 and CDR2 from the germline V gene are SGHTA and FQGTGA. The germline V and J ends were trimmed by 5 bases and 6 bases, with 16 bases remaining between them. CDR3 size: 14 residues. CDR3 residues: CASSTQGGSSEAFF. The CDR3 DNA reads TGTGCCAGCAGCACTCAGGGTGGGTCGTCTGAAGCTTTCTTT.

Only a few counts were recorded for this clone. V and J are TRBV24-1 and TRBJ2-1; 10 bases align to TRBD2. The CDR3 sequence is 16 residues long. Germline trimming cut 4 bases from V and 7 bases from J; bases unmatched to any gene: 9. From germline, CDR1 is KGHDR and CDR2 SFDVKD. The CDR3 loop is CATSENSGGAWNEQFF. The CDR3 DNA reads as TGTGCCACCAGTGAAAACAGCGGGGGGGCCTGGAATGAGCAGTTCTTC.

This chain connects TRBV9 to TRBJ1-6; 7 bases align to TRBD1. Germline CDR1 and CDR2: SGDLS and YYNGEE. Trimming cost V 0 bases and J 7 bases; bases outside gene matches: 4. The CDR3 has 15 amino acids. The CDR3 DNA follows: TGTGCCAGCAGCGTAGGACAGGGAAACAATTCACCCCTCCACTTT. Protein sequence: CASSVGQGNNSPLHF.